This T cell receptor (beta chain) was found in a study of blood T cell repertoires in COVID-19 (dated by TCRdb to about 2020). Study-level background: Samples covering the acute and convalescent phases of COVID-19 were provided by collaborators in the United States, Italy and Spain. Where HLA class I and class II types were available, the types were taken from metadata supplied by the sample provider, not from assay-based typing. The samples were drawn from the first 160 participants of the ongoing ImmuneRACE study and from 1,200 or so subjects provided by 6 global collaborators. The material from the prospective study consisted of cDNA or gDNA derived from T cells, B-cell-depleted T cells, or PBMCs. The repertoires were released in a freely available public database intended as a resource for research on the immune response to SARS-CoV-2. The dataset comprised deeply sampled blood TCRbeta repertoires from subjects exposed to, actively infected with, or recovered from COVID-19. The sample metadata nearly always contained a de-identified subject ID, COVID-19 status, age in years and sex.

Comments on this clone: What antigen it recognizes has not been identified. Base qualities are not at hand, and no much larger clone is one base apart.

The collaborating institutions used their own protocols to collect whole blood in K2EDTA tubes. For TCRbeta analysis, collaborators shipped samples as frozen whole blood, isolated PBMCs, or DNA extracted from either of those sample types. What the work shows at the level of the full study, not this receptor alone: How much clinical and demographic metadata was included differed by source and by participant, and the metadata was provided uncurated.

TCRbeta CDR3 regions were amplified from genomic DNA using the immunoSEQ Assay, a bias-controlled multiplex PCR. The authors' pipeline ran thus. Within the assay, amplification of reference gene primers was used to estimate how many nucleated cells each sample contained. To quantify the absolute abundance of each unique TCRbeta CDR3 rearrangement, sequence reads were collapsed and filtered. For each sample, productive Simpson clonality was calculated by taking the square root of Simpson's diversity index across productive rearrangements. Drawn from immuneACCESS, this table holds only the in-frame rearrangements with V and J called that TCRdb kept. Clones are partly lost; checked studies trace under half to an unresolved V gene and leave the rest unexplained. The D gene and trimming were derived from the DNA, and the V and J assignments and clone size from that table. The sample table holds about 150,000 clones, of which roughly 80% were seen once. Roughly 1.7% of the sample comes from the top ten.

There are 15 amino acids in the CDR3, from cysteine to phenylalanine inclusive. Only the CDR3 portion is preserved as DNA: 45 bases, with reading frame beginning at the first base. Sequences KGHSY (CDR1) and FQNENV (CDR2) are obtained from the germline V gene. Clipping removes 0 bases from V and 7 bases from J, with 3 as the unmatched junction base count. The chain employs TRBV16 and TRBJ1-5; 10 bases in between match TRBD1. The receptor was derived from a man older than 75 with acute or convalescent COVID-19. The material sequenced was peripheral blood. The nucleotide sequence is TGTGCCAGCAGCCAATCGGGGACAGGGGAGCAGCCCCAGCATTTT. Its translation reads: CASSQSGTGEQPQHF.